The T cell receptor (beta chain) under discussion was sequenced for a study of T cell responses to AZD1222 COVID-19 vaccine. General observations from the study: All repertoire sampling was performed exclusively after the peak T cell response.

Of note for this clone: The antigen is undetermined.

Germline CDR1 and CDR2: MNHEY and SVGAGI. V was cut by 7 bases and J by 5 bases, with 17 bases left in between. The length of the CDR3 is 14 residues. Method: immunoSEQ multiplex PCR; TCRdb's copy keeps in-frame clones and lacks some. The repertoire holds approximately 60,000 clones, with roughly 82% as singletons. The chain is built from TRBV6-5 and TRBJ1-2; tentatively, D is TRBD1 (6 bases). The sequence came from an adult in good health. This specimen consisted of peripheral blood, obtained on day 0 of AZD1222 vaccination. DNA for the CDR3: TGTGCCAGCACCACCGGGGGGGCTGGATATGGCTACACCTTC. As protein: CASTTGGAGYGYTF.